The next 23 T cell receptor beta chains were all read from a single sample in a study of vaccination and CD4 T cells after COVID-19. Treatment described: roughly 11-day PBMC culture with coronavirus spike peptide pools or control peptides (ViraFEST assay). Sequencing of DNA taken from cultured CD4+ T cells relied on the Oncomine TCR Beta short-read assay. One entry per CDR3 protein, called by TCRdb with MiXCR from the PCR reads. The data contain about 15,000 distinct CDR3 sequences, about half of them singletons. Their cognate antigens are unknown. Sequencing was performed on CD4+ T cells from blood, cultured in vitro, taken before SARS-CoV-2 vaccination. These receptor sequences come from a human donor who had recovered from COVID-19.

The rearrangement uses TRBV7-2 and TRBJ1-3, with D possibly being TRBD1 (6 bases). Trimming cost V 0 bases and J 2 bases, with 8 bases left between them. CDR1 and CDR2 from the germline V gene are SGHTA and FQGNSA. The CDR3 length is 15 residues. The CDR3 DNA follows: TGTGCCAGCAGCTTAGCGGGGGGCGCTGGAAACACCATATATTTT. Residues: CASSLAGGAGNTIYF.

This sequence joins TRBV20-1 and TRBJ2-5; D is perhaps TRBD1 (6 bases). Germline V gene lookup returns CDR1 DFQATT and CDR2 SNEGSKA (reference sequence). V lost 6 bases and J 10 bases, leaving 27 bases between the germline ends. The CDR3 is made up of 15 amino acids. The CDR3 loop reads CSATNRASFGRDQYF. CDR3 nucleotide sequence: TGCAGTGCCACAAACAGGGCCTCCTTTGGGCGAGACCAGTACTTC.

By its share, this clonotype is medium-sized. The V and J genes are TRBV21-1 and TRBJ2-7; no check of the table's D call, TRBD1, against the DNA was made. TRBV21-1 is listed as a pseudogene. The length of the CDR3 is 15 residues. The CDR3 is CASSTPGTGYYEQYF. The CDR3 bases are TGTGCCAGCAGCACCCCCGGGACAGGGTATTACGAGCAGTACTTC.

The chain employs TRBV28 and TRBJ1-6; possible D gene TRBD1, 5 bases. Germline assignment: CDR1 MDHEN and CDR2 SYDVKM. This CDR3 has 17 amino acids. V was shortened by 7 bases and J by 5 bases, with 21 bases between the two germline ends. The CDR3, as DNA: TGTGCCAGCACCCCACCGGCTGTCAGGGCGCATAATTCACCCCTCCACTTT. Protein: CASTPPAVRAHNSPLHF.

This clonotype was seen more than once but under ten times. This chain connects TRBV6-1 to TRBJ1-6; 8 nucleotides agree with TRBD1. The junction had 3 bases not matched to a gene; V was cut back by 3 bases and J by 11 bases. The CDR3 totals 13 residues. Germline CDR1 and CDR2: MNHNS and SASEGT. This CDR3 reads CASSEGQVAPLHF. CDR3 DNA sequence: TGTGCCAGCAGTGAGGGACAGGTCGCACCCCTCCACTTT.

The rearrangement joins TRBV5-1 to TRBJ1-2; weak D call: TRBD1 (6 bases). V was cut by 4 bases and J by 0 bases, with 7 bases left in between. The V gene's germline CDR1 is SGHRS and CDR2 YFSETQ. The length of the CDR3 is 13 residues. CDR3 bases: TGCGCCAGCAGCCGGGACACTAACTATGGCTACACCTTC. Its translation is CASSRDTNYGYTF. The whole variable domain, filled in from reference TRBV5-1 and TRBJ1-2, reads KAGVTQTPRYLIKTRGQQVTLSCSPISGHRSVSWYQQTPGQGLQFLFEYFSETQRNKGNFPGRFSGRQFSNSRSEMNVSTLELGDSALYLCASSRDTNYGYTFGSGTRLTVV.

The sample holds a few counts of this clonotype. The chain carries TRBV24-1 and TRBJ2-3; TRBD2 matches 7 bases. This CDR3 spans 14 amino acids. V shed 4 bases, J shed 1 base, and the junction held 1 base outside the gene matches. CDR1 is KGHDR, CDR2 SFDVKD, per germline. The CDR3 loop is CATSEGGGTDTQYF. The DNA for the CDR3 is TGTGCCACCAGTGAGGGGGGGGGCACAGATACGCAGTATTTT.

The chain couples TRBV5-1 to TRBJ2-1, with D hard to call. Trimming shortened V by 4 bases and J by 6 bases, and 17 bases separated the two germline ends. Germline CDR1 SGHRS, CDR2 YFSETQ. CDR3 length: 15 amino acids. CDR3 protein: CASSPIGWHANEQFF. The CDR3 bases are TGCGCCAGCAGCCCGATTGGTTGGCACGCCAATGAGCAGTTCTTC.

The chain uses TRBV6-1 and TRBJ1-2, with a tentative D call TRBD1 (6 bases). The V and J ends lost 6 bases and 5 bases respectively, with 19 bases between them. Germline V lookup: CDR1 MNHNS, CDR2 SASEGT. The CDR3 is made up of 15 amino acids. DNA of the CDR3: TGTGCCAGCAGGTTATCGAGACAGGACCTATATGGCTACACCTTC. Translated, it gives CASRLSRQDLYGYTF.

This chain joins TRBV24-1 and TRBJ1-2; 10 nucleotides line up with TRBD1. Trimming cost V 2 bases and J 4 bases; bases outside gene matches: 6. Germline CDR1 and CDR2: KGHDR and SFDVKD. CDR3 length: 16 residues. The CDR3 region has the DNA TGTGCCACCAGTGATTGGGGACAGGGGCGCATCTATGGCTACACCTTC. Its protein product is CATSDWGQGRIYGYTF.

The genes are TRBV6-2 or TRBV6-3 and TRBJ1-1; no definite D call. The CDR3 runs to 15 residues. CDR1 is MNHEY and CDR2 is SVGEGT in the germline V gene. Deletions cut 5 bases from V and 4 bases from J, with 17 bases between. The CDR3 protein is CASSIAGGWGTEAFF. In DNA, the CDR3 is TGTGCCAGCAGTATTGCGGGCGGGTGGGGCACTGAAGCTTTCTTT.

The chain has TRBV2 and TRBJ1-5, with D possibly matching TRBD1 (6 bases). Germline CDR1 and CDR2: SNHLY and FYNNEI. The ends were cut back, 4 bases at V and 2 bases at J, with 15 bases in the middle. CDR3 length: 16 residues. The CDR3 region has the DNA TGTGCCAGCAGTGGACAGGTCACAATGGGCAATCAGCCCCAGCATTTT. This translates into CASSGQVTMGNQPQHF.

This rearrangement joins TRBV28 to TRBJ1-5; D is unresolved. This CDR3 spans 14 amino acids. CDR1 is MDHEN, CDR2 SYDVKM, per germline. Trimming shortened V by 1 base and J by 9 bases, and 13 bases separated the two germline ends. This chain's CDR3 is CASSLFPGRGPQHF. The CDR3 nucleotides read TGTGCCAGCAGTTTATTCCCCGGGCGGGGGCCCCAGCATTTT.

The chain links TRBV6-1 to TRBJ1-2, with D possibly matching TRBD1 (6 bases). Germline-derived CDR1 and CDR2 are MNHNS and SASEGT. V was pared by 6 bases and J by 8 bases, with 19 bases between. CDR3 size: 14 residues. CDR3 in DNA: TGTGCCAGCAGCAACGCCGGGGGCCCTCTGGGCTACACCTTC. The encoded protein is CASSNAGGPLGYTF.

This clonotype is large within its sample. The J gene is TRBJ1-6, the V gene TRBV20-1; D possibly corresponds to TRBD1 (5 bases). The CDR3 contains 17 residues. Germline lookup yields CDR1 DFQATT and CDR2 SNEGSKA (reference sequence). V was pared by 5 bases and J by 0 bases, with 17 bases between. The CDR3 region has the DNA TGCAGTGCTGGAGGAGGTGCAGGGAGCTCCTATAATTCACCCCTCCACTTT. Protein product: CSAGGGAGSSYNSPLHF.

The rearrangement links TRBV20-1 to TRBJ2-7, with 7 bases that match TRBD2. Germline lookup yields CDR1 DFQATT and CDR2 SNEGSKA (reference sequence). The CDR3 is made up of 14 amino acids. Trimming took 7 bases from V and 5 from J; bases not matched to a gene: 14. This CDR3 is CSVKSRTRNDEQYF. The CDR3, as DNA: TGCAGTGTGAAGTCCCGGACTAGAAATGACGAGCAGTACTTC.

This clonotype was detected only once. This sequence joins TRBV20-1 and TRBJ2-3; 9 bases map to TRBD2. Trimming took 1 base from V and 6 from J; bases not matched to a gene: 14. The CDR3 has 17 residues. In germline, CDR1 is DFQATT, CDR2 SNEGSKA (reference sequence). The CDR3 DNA follows: TGCAGTGCTAGAGCCGAAGTATTAGCGGGAGTGGGGGATACGCAGTATTTT. Translation: CSARAEVLAGVGDTQYF.

This clonotype was counted between two and nine times. This chain links TRBV6-1 with TRBJ2-7, with D perhaps TRBD1 or TRBD2 (5 bases each). Looked up from germline, CDR1 is MNHNS and CDR2 is SASEGT. Trimming cost V 3 bases and J 1 base, with 10 bases left between them. The CDR3 consists of 14 residues. CDR3 nucleotides: TGTGCCAGCAGTGACCGGGACCTGTCCTACGAGCAGTACTTC. It is translated as CASSDRDLSYEQYF.

This rearrangement joins TRBV6-5 to TRBJ1-1; 8 nucleotides match TRBD1. This CDR3 contains 14 residues. Germline V gene lookup returns CDR1 MNHEY and CDR2 SVGAGI. With 4 bases clipped from V and 4 bases from J, the junction kept 5 bases outside the gene matches. In nucleotides, the CDR3 is TGTGCCAGCAGTTTTGCCACAGGGGGCACTGAAGCTTTCTTT. This encodes CASSFATGGTEAFF.

The gene calls are TRBV11-2 and TRBJ2-3; D possibly uses TRBD1 or TRBD2 (5 bases each). There are 15 residues in the CDR3. Germline CDR1 SGHAT, CDR2 FQNNGV. Trimming stripped 3 bases from V and 2 bases from J, with 12 bases between. CDR3 residues: CASSFTGGYTDTQYF. In DNA form, the CDR3 reads TGTGCCAGCAGCTTTACTGGGGGATACACAGATACGCAGTATTTT. Together with reference TRBV11-2 and TRBJ2-3, the CDR3 gives the full variable domain: EAGVAQSPRYKIIEKRQSVAFWCNPISGHATLYWYQQILGQGPKLLIQFQNNGVVDDSQLPKDRFSAERLKGVDSTLKIQPAKLEDSAVYLCASSFTGGYTDTQYFGPGTRLTVL.

This chain uses TRBV27 with TRBJ2-2, with 10 bases fitting TRBD1. The length of the CDR3 is 16 residues. The trim removed 5 bases at V and 3 bases at J, leaving 6 bases unmatched. Germline-derived CDR1 and CDR2 are MNHEY and SMNVEV (reference sequence). The CDR3 DNA reads TGTGCCAGCAGTCATCGGGGACAGGGGTACACCGGGGAGCTGTTTTTT. It codes for CASSHRGQGYTGELFF.

The CDR3 region has the DNA TGTGCCAGTAGTATTTTCAGGACCGAAGCCCAGCATTTT. This translates into CASSIFRTEAQHF. V and J are TRBV19 and TRBJ1-5; no clear D. V gave up 3 bases and J gave up 11 bases, with 14 bases separating them. CDR3 size: 13 residues. In germline, CDR1 is LNHDA, CDR2 SQIVND (reference sequence).

This clonotype was detected a few times. CDR3: CASFNWAGSTDTQYF. CDR3 nucleotides: TGTGCCAGCTTTAACTGGGCGGGGAGCACAGATACGCAGTATTTT. This chain connects TRBV6-1 to TRBJ2-3, with a weak D call TRBD2 (6 bases). V lost 8 bases and J lost 0, with 15 bases in between. The CDR3 runs 15 residues. Germline CDR1 MNHNS, CDR2 SASEGT.